The clone carrying this TCR beta chain was counted ten times or more. The antigen remains unidentified. This entry comes from a study of identical twins. TCRdb redid the calling of the 5' RACE reads with MiXCR, one entry per CDR3 protein. The table has 500,000 to 700,000 distinct CDR3 sequences, under 8.5% seen once. General study findings and limits: Modelling approaches yielded underestimates of out-of-frame TCR alpha sharing between monozygotic twins.

The V end lost 3 bases, the J end lost 0 bases, and 5 bases lay between the germline ends. This CDR3 has 14 residues. The sample was also linked to a second study, of yellow fever vaccine responses in identical twins.

This rearrangement joins TRBV12-3 or TRBV12-4 to TRBJ1-4; unclear D gene. The sequencing sample was made of PBMCs. The TCR sequence derives from a woman younger than 30 in good health. The CDR3 DNA sequence: TGTGCCAGCAGTTTTCGTGCAACTAATGAAAAACTGTTTTTT. Amino acid sequence: CASSFRATNEKLFF.